This T cell receptor (beta chain) stems from a study of tumor-infiltrating lymphocytes in primary liver carcinoma. Of note for this clonotype: No antigen is known for it. This may be a read error, as it is one base from a much larger clone.

The researchers produced TCR beta cDNA from roughly 500 ng total RNA with a constant-region primer. Amplification in three nested multiplex PCR rounds with slightly modified ARM-PCR gave rise to TCR beta libraries. TCRdb reprocessed the multiplex PCR reads via MiXCR and lists one record per CDR3 protein. The table has about 190,000 distinct CDR3 sequences, around four fifths seen once. Co-extracted RNA and DNA came from roughly 20-30 mg of unsorted bulk tissue. Treatment of the patients' primary liver carcinoma consisted of surgical resection. Overall study findings and caveats: Reduced overlap was seen in tumor-adjacent and tumor-blood pairs versus tumor region pairs.

Specimen: tumor tissue from primary liver carcinoma. This sequence was found in a man aged 40-49 years with primary liver carcinoma and hepatitis B virus infection.

The CDR3 loop reads CAWSRSLLAGEQYF. The CDR3, as DNA: TGTGCCTGGAGTCGATCCCTCCTGGCGGGCGAGCAGTACTTC. The chain joins TRBV30 to TRBJ2-7; tentatively, D is TRBD2 (5 bases). Germline V gene lookup returns CDR1 GTSNPN and CDR2 SVGIG (reference sequence). V was trimmed by 2 bases and J by 6 bases, leaving 17 bases between them. The length of the CDR3 is 14 residues. The full variable domain, its missing parts supplied by reference TRBV30 and TRBJ2-7, is SQTIHQWPATLVQPVGSPLSLECTVEGTSNPNLYWYRQAAGRGLQLLFYSVGIGQISSEVPQNLSASRPQDRQFILSSKKLLLSDSGFYLCAWSRSLLAGEQYFGPGTRLTVT.